The 29 T cell receptor beta chains listed next were all sequenced from one sample in a study of cytomegalovirus exposure and HLA in healthy donors. Primers for the PCR totalled 60 Vbeta and 13 Jbeta. Sequencing used immunoSEQ multiplex PCR; TCRdb keeps in-frame clones, though not all of them. The profile shows over 100,000 clones, over 60% of them singletons. Sequencing was carried out using PBMCs. The receptors were sampled from a male donor in good health and CMV-seropositive.

The chain is built from TRBV5-8 and TRBJ2-7; TRBD1 aligns across 8 bases. V lost 4 bases, J lost 2 bases, and 5 bases stayed unmatched. Germline-derived CDR1 and CDR2 are SGHTS and YDEGEE. There are 14 residues in the CDR3. The DNA for the CDR3 is TGTGCCAGCAGCCCGGACAGGGCCCCCTACGAGCAGTACTTC. Residues: CASSPDRAPYEQYF.

This rearrangement joins TRBV29-1 to TRBJ1-5; 9 bases line up with TRBD1. CDR1 SQVTM and CDR2 ANQGSEA come from the germline V gene. Trimming took 5 bases from V and 4 from J; bases not matched to a gene: 6. This CDR3 has 14 residues. CDR3 sequence: CSVSGTGLNQPQHF. In DNA form, the CDR3 reads TGCAGCGTTTCTGGGACAGGGCTTAATCAGCCCCAGCATTTT.

In this sample, this clone turned up once. The rearrangement joins TRBV28 to TRBJ1-1, with 7 bases lining up with TRBD1. Per the germline V gene, CDR1 is MDHEN and CDR2 is SYDVKM. This CDR3 is 20 amino acids long. Germline trimming cut 3 bases from V and 0 bases from J; bases unmatched to any gene: 19. The CDR3 region is CASSFYLVLPQQGMNTEAFF. As DNA, the CDR3 is TGTGCCAGCAGTTTTTATCTCGTCCTCCCGCAACAGGGGATGAACACTGAAGCTTTCTTT.

This chain links TRBV7-9 with TRBJ2-7, with TRBD1 as a possible D gene (6 bases). This CDR3 contains 14 residues. Trimming removed 5 bases at V and 2 bases at J, with 13 bases between. CDR1 and CDR2 (germline): SEHNR, FQNEAQ (reference sequence). Here the CDR3 DNA reads TGTGCCAGCAGCCATACAGGGAGTCCCTACGAGCAGTACTTC. This codes for CASSHTGSPYEQYF.

The chain links TRBV6-4 to TRBJ2-3, with a weak D call TRBD2 (5 bases). Looked up from germline, CDR1 is MRHNA and CDR2 is SNTAGT. V was shortened by 0 bases and J by 8 bases, with 12 bases between the two germline ends. This CDR3 is built from 14 residues. CDR3 DNA: TGTGCCAGCAGTGACTCGGGTGGGAGTAGTACGCAGTATTTT. Translation: CASSDSGGSSTQYF.

This clone appeared a few times. The rearrangement links TRBV9 to TRBJ1-2, with D unresolved. The CDR3 has 14 residues. Germline-derived CDR1 and CDR2 are SGDLS and YYNGEE. V shed 0 bases and J shed 6 bases, with 12 bases lying between them. DNA for the CDR3: TGTGCCAGCAGCGTAGCTCTTTACAGAGATGGCTACACCTTC. As protein: CASSVALYRDGYTF.

This chain joins TRBV29-1 and TRBJ2-2, with TRBD2 matching over 14 bases. Germline CDR1 reads SQVTM; CDR2 reads ANQGSEA. V shed 7 bases, J shed 5 bases, and the junction held 9 bases outside the gene matches. The CDR3 extends over 16 amino acids. CDR3 sequence (DNA): TGCAGCGCGGGACTAGCGGGAGTCGGTGCGACCGGGGAGCTGTTTTTT. This gives the protein CSAGLAGVGATGELFF.

Only a few counts were recorded for this clone. The chain is built from TRBV5-1 and TRBJ2-5; 7 nucleotides match TRBD1. TRBJ2-7 matches the DNA end more closely, so the J call is doubtful. In germline, CDR1 is SGHRS, CDR2 YFSETQ. This CDR3 has 14 residues. The CDR3 DNA reads as TGCGCCACAAGCCCGACAGGGACCTCCTACGAGCAGTACTTC. This sequence encodes CATSPTGTSYEQYF.

V usage is TRBV27 and J usage is TRBJ2-1; D is perhaps TRBD2 (7 bases). Germline CDR1 is MNHEY and CDR2 is SMNVEV (reference sequence). The CDR3 loop spans 14 amino acids. V was pared by 3 bases and J by 6 bases, with 12 bases between. The CDR3 DNA is TGTGCCAGCAGTTTTTTAGGGGGGGGCAATGAGCAGTTCTTC. Residues: CASSFLGGGNEQFF.

The J gene is TRBJ2-7, the V gene TRBV28; 8 bases fit TRBD1. The germline V gene has CDR1 MDHEN and CDR2 SYDVKM. The CDR3 runs to 14 residues. J lost 4 bases, V lost 7 bases, and 9 bases had no gene match. The CDR3 here is CASTSTGGSYEQYF. The CDR3 nucleotides read TGTGCCAGCACCAGCACAGGGGGGTCTTACGAGCAGTACTTC. Filled out from reference TRBV28 and TRBJ2-7, the complete variable domain reads DVKVTQSSRYLVKRTGEKVFLECVQDMDHENMFWYRQDPGLGLRLIYFSYDVKMKEKGDIPEGYSVSREKKERFSLILESASTNQTSMYLCASTSTGGSYEQYFGPGTRLTVT.

This chain joins TRBV9 and TRBJ1-1; D call uncertain. Germline V gene data show CDR1 as SGDLS and CDR2 as YYNGEE. Trimming pared 0 bases from V and 4 bases from J, leaving 13 bases between. The CDR3 spans 15 residues. CDR3 region: CASSVAGGKGTEAFF. CDR3 nucleotides: TGTGCCAGCAGCGTAGCGGGAGGGAAAGGCACTGAAGCTTTCTTT.

CDR3 amino acids: CASSLIGGPSFYYNEQFF. The CDR3 DNA is TGTGCCAGCAGCTTAATAGGTGGGCCGTCGTTCTATTACAATGAGCAGTTCTTC. This chain uses TRBV7-9 with TRBJ2-1; D not resolved. CDR1 and CDR2 (germline): SEHNR, FQNEAQ (reference sequence). CDR3 length: 18 residues. Trimming cost V 2 bases and J 4 bases, with 21 bases left between them.

This rearrangement joins TRBV7-9 to TRBJ1-3, with 9 bases identical to TRBD1. The CDR3 totals 17 residues. Germline CDR1 is SEHNR and CDR2 is FQNEAQ (reference sequence). Trimming cost V 4 bases and J 3 bases; bases outside gene matches: 10. CDR3 sequence reads: CASSWYPGQGIGNTIYF. DNA of the CDR3: TGTGCCAGCAGCTGGTACCCGGGACAGGGAATTGGAAACACCATATATTTT. Filled out from reference TRBV7-9 and TRBJ1-3, the complete variable domain reads DTGVSQNPRHKITKRGQNVTFRCDPISEHNRLYWYRQTLGQGPEFLTYFQNEAQLEKSRLLSDRFSAERPKGSFSTLEIQRTEQGDSAMYLCASSWYPGQGIGNTIYFGEGSWLTVV.

In its sample, this clone was seen once. The genes are TRBV28 and TRBJ2-7, with D perhaps TRBD2 (6 bases). Germline V CDR1 and CDR2: MDHEN, SYDVKM. The ends were cut back, 2 bases at V and 2 bases at J, with 7 bases in the middle. The CDR3 runs to 13 residues. CDR3 coding DNA: TGTGCCAGCAGTTTAGCGGGGACCTACGAGCAGTACTTC. Amino acid sequence: CASSLAGTYEQYF.

The rearrangement joins TRBV7-8 to TRBJ1-1, with D perhaps matching TRBD1 (6 bases). The germline V gene has CDR1 SGHVS and CDR2 FQNEAQ. Deletions cut 4 bases from V and 11 bases from J, with 23 bases between. There are 15 residues in the CDR3. CDR3 nucleotide sequence: TGTGCCAGCAGCTCCCACTTGCCGCAGGGGTTGAGTGCTTTCTTT. Protein sequence: CASSSHLPQGLSAFF.

The rearrangement uses TRBV11-2 and TRBJ1-2; the match to TRBD1 covers 8 bases. Trimming cost V 0 bases and J 5 bases; bases outside gene matches: 2. Germline CDR1 SGHAT, CDR2 FQNNGV. This CDR3 contains 14 residues. CDR3: CASSLDGQGYGYTF. CDR3 bases: TGTGCCAGCAGCTTAGACGGACAGGGTTATGGCTACACCTTC.

The V gene is TRBV18, the J gene TRBJ2-7; TRBD1 agrees at 9 bases. V lost 1 base to trimming and J lost 3 bases; unmatched junction nucleotides: 4. Germline V CDR1 and CDR2: KGHSH, LQKENI. The CDR3 is 15 residues long. The CDR3 coding sequence is TGTGCCAGCTCACCACGGGGGACAGGGAGCTACGAGCAGTACTTC. The encoded protein is CASSPRGTGSYEQYF. Full variable domain (remainder filled in from reference TRBV18 and TRBJ2-7): NAGVMQNPRHLVRRRGQEARLRCSPMKGHSHVYWYRQLPEEGLKFMVYLQKENIIDESGMPKERFSAEFPKEGPSILRIQQVVRGDSAAYFCASSPRGTGSYEQYFGPGTRLTVT.

This clone has more than one count but fewer than ten. The chain combines TRBV18 with TRBJ2-7, with 7 bases lining up with TRBD2. The CDR3 spans 13 residues. J was trimmed by 7 bases and V by 3 bases; bases with no gene match: 6. Germline-derived CDR1 and CDR2 are KGHSH and LQKENI. CDR3 DNA: TGTGCCAGCTCACCGGGAGGGGCTGGGGAGCAGTACTTC. Translation gives CASSPGGAGEQYF.

This chain joins TRBV29-1 and TRBJ1-4; D is perhaps TRBD1 (5 bases). Germline CDR1 SQVTM, CDR2 ANQGSEA. Trimming removed 7 bases from V and 7 bases from J, with 16 bases in between. CDR3 size: 13 residues. In nucleotides, the CDR3 is TGCAGCGCTTCACATAGGGGCGGTGAAAAACTGTTTTTT. Translated, it gives CSASHRGGEKLFF.

The V call is TRBV7-2, the J call TRBJ1-1; 8 nucleotides align to TRBD1. With V trimmed by 8 bases and J by 4 bases, 12 bases remained unmatched. The germline CDR1 and CDR2 sequences are SGHTA and FQGNSA. This CDR3 is 15 amino acids long. The chain's CDR3 is CASFRQGARGTEAFF. In DNA, the CDR3 is TGTGCCAGCTTTCGGCAGGGGGCGCGGGGCACTGAAGCTTTCTTT. Together with reference TRBV7-2 and TRBJ1-1, the CDR3 gives the full variable domain: GAGVSQSPSNKVTEKGKDVELRCDPISGHTALYWYRQSLGQGLEFLIYFQGNSAPDKSGLPSDRFSAERTGGSVSTLTIQRTQQEDSAVYLCASFRQGARGTEAFFGQGTRLTVV.

V gene TRBV5-1 combines with J gene TRBJ2-1; 8 bases map to TRBD2. V was clipped by 1 base and J by 8 bases; unmatched bases: 5. This CDR3 spans 14 amino acids. Germline CDR1 SGHRS, CDR2 YFSETQ. The chain's CDR3 is CASSLQRGSDEQFF. DNA for the CDR3: TGCGCCAGCAGCTTGCAGCGGGGGTCCGATGAGCAGTTCTTC.

This chain connects TRBV28 to TRBJ2-5, with 8 bases that match TRBD1. V lost 4 bases, J lost 1 base, and 5 bases stayed unmatched. The CDR3 has 15 amino acids. Germline lookup yields CDR1 MDHEN and CDR2 SYDVKM. The CDR3 is CASSSGGQGQETQYF. The CDR3 DNA reads as TGTGCCAGCAGTTCGGGCGGACAGGGCCAAGAGACCCAGTACTTC.

V is TRBV28 and J is TRBJ2-5; no firm D call. CDR1 is MDHEN and CDR2 is SYDVKM in the germline V gene. V lost 4 bases, J lost 5 bases, and 17 bases lay in between. CDR3 size: 15 residues. In nucleotides, the CDR3 is TGTGCCAGCAGTTCGCCTCAGGTACCCGTTGAGACCCAGTACTTC. The encoded protein is CASSSPQVPVETQYF.

The chain couples TRBV2 to TRBJ1-2; TRBD1 aligns across 7 bases. The germline V gene encodes CDR1 SNHLY and CDR2 FYNNEI. V gave up 2 bases and J gave up 1 base; unmatched junction bases: 16. The CDR3 covers 19 residues. CDR3 region: CASSEFRQGGGSFNYGYTF. The CDR3 coding sequence is TGTGCCAGCAGTGAATTCAGACAGGGAGGAGGGAGCTTTAACTATGGCTACACCTTC.

This clone came up a few times. The chain links TRBV7-9 to TRBJ1-1, with D hard to call. CDR3 length: 14 residues. V was cut by 6 bases and J by 0 bases, with 11 bases left in between. Germline assignment: CDR1 SEHNR and CDR2 FQNEAQ (reference sequence). CDR3 sequence: CASSSQSMNTEAFF. The CDR3 region has the DNA TGTGCCAGCAGTAGCCAGAGCATGAACACTGAAGCTTTCTTT.

The V and J genes are TRBV5-4 and TRBJ1-4; 9 nucleotides align to TRBD1. The trim removed 4 bases at V and 7 bases at J, leaving 8 bases unmatched. Germline V gene lookup returns CDR1 SGHNT and CDR2 YYREEE (reference sequence). The CDR3 totals 15 residues. Written as DNA, the CDR3 is TGTGCCAGCAGCACACCGGGACAGGGAGGTGAAAAACTGTTTTTT. Protein sequence: CASSTPGQGGEKLFF.

This clone was picked up a small number of times. The chain carries TRBV7-6 and TRBJ2-3, with a possible D match to TRBD2 (7 bases). This CDR3 region has 15 residues. V lost 5 bases, J lost 5 bases, and 17 bases lay in between. Looked up from germline, CDR1 is SGHVS and CDR2 is FNYEAQ. CDR3 nucleotides: TGTGCCAGCAGCGGGCGTGGGGGGGCCCGAGATACGCAGTATTTT. The encoded protein is CASSGRGGARDTQYF.

This clone was seen a single time. The chain is built from TRBV18 and TRBJ1-3; D might be TRBD1 (6 bases). The germline V gene encodes CDR1 KGHSH and CDR2 LQKENI. The CDR3 length is 17 residues. The ends were cut back, 0 bases at V and 0 bases at J, with 12 bases in the middle. The DNA for the CDR3 is TGTGCCAGCTCACCACCCCGTCAGGGGTTCTCTGGAAACACCATATATTTT. Encoded protein: CASSPPRQGFSGNTIYF.

The chain joins TRBV5-4 to TRBJ1-1; 7 positions agree with TRBD1. Germline V lookup: CDR1 SGHNT, CDR2 YYREEE (reference sequence). This CDR3 region has 15 residues. J was trimmed by 0 bases and V by 2 bases; bases with no gene match: 4. Here the CDR3 DNA reads TGTGCCAGCAGCTTCATGGACAGGATGAACACTGAAGCTTTCTTT. As protein: CASSFMDRMNTEAFF.